The source of this T cell receptor (beta chain) is a study of early T cells in non-severe SARS-CoV-2 infection. Study-wide context: It was bulk RNA from unsorted whole blood that was sequenced, and the chains were unpaired. Study-wide findings and caveats: VDJdb matches were skewed toward anti-spike CD8 T cell responses.

TCRdb reanalysed the 5' RACE reads using MiXCR and keeps one entry per CDR3 protein. Seen here are approximately 70,000 distinct CDR3 sequences, roughly an eighth observed once, and the top ten hold about 1.3%. This clonotype was detected ten times or more. The antigen is not known. The CDR3 totals 16 residues. The trim removed 1 base at V and 5 bases at J, leaving 5 bases unmatched. Germline V gives CDR1 SGHAT, CDR2 FQNNGV. V gene TRBV11-2 combines with J gene TRBJ2-2, with 9 bases fitting TRBD2. This TCR derives from an adult who was a healthcare worker with PCR-confirmed SARS-CoV-2 infection or an uninfected control (not recorded which). Sequenced input: whole blood. The CDR3 sequence: CASSLASGVRTGELFF. The CDR3 DNA reads as TGTGCCAGCAGCTTAGCTAGCGGGGTCAGGACCGGGGAGCTGTTTTTT.